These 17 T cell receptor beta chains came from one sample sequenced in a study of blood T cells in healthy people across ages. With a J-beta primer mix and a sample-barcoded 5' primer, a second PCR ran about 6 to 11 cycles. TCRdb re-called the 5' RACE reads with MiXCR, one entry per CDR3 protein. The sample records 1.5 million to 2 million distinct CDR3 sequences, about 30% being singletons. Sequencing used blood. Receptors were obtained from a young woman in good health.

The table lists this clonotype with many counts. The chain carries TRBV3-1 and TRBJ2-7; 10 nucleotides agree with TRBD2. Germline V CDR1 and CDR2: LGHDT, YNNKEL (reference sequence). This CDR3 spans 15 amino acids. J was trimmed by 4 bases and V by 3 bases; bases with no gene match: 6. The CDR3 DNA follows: TGTGCCAGCAGCCACGGACTAGCGGTTTCTTACGAGCAGTACTTC. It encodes CASSHGLAVSYEQYF.

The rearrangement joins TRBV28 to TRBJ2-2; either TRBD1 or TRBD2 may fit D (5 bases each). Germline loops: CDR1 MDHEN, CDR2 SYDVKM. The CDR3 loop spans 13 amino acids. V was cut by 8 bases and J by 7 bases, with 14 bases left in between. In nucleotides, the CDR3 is TGTGCCAGCTCGGGGACCCGGTTCGGGGAGCTGTTTTTT. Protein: CASSGTRFGELFF.

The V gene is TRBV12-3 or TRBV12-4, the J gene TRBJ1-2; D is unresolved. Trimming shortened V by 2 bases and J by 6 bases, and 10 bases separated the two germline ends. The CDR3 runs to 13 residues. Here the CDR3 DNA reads TGTGCCAGCAGTTTACTTATGGGTAATGGCTACACCTTC. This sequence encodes CASSLLMGNGYTF.

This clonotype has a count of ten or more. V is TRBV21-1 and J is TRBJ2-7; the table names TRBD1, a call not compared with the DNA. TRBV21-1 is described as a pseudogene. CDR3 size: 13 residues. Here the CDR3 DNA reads TGTGCCAGATTCGACAGGCCAGTGAGGGAGCAGTACTTC. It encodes CARFDRPVREQYF.

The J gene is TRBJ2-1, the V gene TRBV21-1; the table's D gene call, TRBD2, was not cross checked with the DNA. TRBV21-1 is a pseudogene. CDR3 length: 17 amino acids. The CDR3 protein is CASGKDTLAGGGNEQFF. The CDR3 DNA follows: TGTGCCAGCGGCAAAGATACTCTAGCGGGAGGTGGGAATGAGCAGTTCTTC.

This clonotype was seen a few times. CDR3 sequence: CSVGTSGRAGGNEQFF. DNA for the CDR3: TGCAGCGTGGGGACTAGCGGGAGGGCAGGGGGCAATGAGCAGTTCTTC. This chain joins TRBV29-1 and TRBJ2-1, with 16 bases matching TRBD2. Germline CDR1 reads SQVTM; CDR2 reads ANQGSEA. V dropped 6 bases and J dropped 6; count of bases not matched to a gene: 8. This CDR3 contains 16 residues.

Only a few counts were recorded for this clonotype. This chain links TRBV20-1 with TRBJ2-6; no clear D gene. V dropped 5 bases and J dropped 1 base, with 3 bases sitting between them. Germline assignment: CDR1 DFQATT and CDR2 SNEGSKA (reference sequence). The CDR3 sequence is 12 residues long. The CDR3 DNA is TGCAGTGCTGAGTCTGGGGCCAACGTCCTGACTTTC. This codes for CSAESGANVLTF.

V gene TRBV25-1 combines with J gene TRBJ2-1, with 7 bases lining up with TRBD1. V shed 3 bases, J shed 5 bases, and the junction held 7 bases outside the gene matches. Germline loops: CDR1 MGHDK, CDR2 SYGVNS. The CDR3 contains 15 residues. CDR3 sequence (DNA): TGTGCCAGCAGTGATCTGCGACAGGGAGACAATGAGCAGTTCTTC. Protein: CASSDLRQGDNEQFF.

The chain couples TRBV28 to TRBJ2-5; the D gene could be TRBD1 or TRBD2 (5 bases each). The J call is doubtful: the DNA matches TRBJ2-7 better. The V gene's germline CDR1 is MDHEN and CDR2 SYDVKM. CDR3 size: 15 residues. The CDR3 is CASSPGAVSAYEQYF. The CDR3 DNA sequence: TGTGCCAGCAGCCCCGGGGCGGTTTCTGCCTACGAGCAGTACTTC.

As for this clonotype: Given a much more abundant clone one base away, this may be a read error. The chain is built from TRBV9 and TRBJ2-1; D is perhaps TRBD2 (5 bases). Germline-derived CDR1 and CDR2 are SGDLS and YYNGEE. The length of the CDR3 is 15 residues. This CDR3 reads CASSVDGKSCNEQFF. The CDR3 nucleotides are TGTGCCAGCAGCGTAGACGGGAAGTCCTGCAATGAGCAGTTCTTC. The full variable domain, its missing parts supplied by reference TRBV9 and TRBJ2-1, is DSGVTQTPKHLITATGQRVTLRCSPRSGDLSVYWYQQSLDQGLQFLIQYYNGEERAKGNILERFSAQQFPDLHSELNLSSLELGDSALYFCASSVDGKSCNEQFFGPGTRLTVL.

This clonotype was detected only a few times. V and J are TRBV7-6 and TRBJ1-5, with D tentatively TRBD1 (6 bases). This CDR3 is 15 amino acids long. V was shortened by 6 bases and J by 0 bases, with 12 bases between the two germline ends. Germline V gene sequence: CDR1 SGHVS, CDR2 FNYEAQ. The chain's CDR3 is CASSAGAYSNQPQHF. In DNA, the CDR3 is TGTGCCAGCAGTGCAGGGGCGTATAGCAATCAGCCCCAGCATTTT.

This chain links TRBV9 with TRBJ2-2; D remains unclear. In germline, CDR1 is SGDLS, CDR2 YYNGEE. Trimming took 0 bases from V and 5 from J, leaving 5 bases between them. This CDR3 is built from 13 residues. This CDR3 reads CASSVGATGELFF. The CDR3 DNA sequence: TGTGCCAGCAGCGTAGGGGCGACCGGGGAGCTGTTTTTT.

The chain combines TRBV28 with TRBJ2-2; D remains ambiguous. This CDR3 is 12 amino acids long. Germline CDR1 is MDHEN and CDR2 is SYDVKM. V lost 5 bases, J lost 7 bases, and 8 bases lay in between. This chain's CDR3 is CASSPDIGELFF. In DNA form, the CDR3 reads TGTGCCAGCAGTCCTGACATCGGGGAGCTGTTTTTT.

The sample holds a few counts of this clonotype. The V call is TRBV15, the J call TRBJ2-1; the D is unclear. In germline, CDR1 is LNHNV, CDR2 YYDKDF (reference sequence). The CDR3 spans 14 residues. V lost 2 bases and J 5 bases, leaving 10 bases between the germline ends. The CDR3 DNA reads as TGTGCCACCAGCAGACTGTCAGTAAACAATGAGCAGTTCTTC. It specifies CATSRLSVNNEQFF.

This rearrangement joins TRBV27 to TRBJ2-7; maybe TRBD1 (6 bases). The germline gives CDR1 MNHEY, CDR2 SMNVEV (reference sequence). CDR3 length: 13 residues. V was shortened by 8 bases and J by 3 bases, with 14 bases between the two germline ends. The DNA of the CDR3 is TGTGCCAGCTATCGCAGGGGCAGCTACGAGCAGTACTTC. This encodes CASYRRGSYEQYF.

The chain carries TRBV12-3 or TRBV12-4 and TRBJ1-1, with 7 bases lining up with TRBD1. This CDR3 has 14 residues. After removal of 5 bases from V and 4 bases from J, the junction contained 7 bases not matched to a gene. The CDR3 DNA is TGTGCCAGCAGTATCCACAGGGGTTTCACTGAAGCTTTCTTT. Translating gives CASSIHRGFTEAFF.

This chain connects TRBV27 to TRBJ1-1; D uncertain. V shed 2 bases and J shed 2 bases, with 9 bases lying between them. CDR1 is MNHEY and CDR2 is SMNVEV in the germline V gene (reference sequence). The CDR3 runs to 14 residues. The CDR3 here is CASSLREINTEAFF. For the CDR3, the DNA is TGTGCCAGCAGTTTAAGAGAGATAAACACTGAAGCTTTCTTT.